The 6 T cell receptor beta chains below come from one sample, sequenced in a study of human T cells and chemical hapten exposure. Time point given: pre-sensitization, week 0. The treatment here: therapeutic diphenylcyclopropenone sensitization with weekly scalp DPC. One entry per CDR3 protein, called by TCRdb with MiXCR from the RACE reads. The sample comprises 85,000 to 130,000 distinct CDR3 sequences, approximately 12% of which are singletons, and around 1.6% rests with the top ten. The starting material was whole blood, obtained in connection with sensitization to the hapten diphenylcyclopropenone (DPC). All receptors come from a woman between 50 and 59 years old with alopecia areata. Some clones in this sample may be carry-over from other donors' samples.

As DNA, the CDR3 is TGTGCCAGCAGCTACACAGCGGGGGGAGAGACCCAGTACTTC. It translates to CASSYTAGGETQYF. The chain combines TRBV7-9 with TRBJ2-5, with 9 bases fitting TRBD2. V was clipped by 4 bases and J by 4 bases; unmatched bases: 4. Per germline, CDR1 SEHNR and CDR2 FQNEAQ (reference sequence). The CDR3 consists of 14 residues.

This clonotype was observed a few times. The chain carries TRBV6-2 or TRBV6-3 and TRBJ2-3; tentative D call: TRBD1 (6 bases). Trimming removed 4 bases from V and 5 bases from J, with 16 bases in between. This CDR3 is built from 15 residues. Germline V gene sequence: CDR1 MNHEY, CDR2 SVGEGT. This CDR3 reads CASSFQGLSGDTQYF. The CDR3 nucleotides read TGTGCCAGCAGTTTCCAGGGGTTGAGTGGAGATACGCAGTATTTT.

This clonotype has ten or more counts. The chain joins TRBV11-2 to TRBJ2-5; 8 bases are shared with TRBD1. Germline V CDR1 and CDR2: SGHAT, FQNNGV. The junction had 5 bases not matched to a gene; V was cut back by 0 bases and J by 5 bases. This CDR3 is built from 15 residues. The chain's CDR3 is CASSLEGTGGETQYF. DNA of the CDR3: TGTGCCAGCAGCTTAGAGGGGACAGGCGGGGAGACCCAGTACTTC.

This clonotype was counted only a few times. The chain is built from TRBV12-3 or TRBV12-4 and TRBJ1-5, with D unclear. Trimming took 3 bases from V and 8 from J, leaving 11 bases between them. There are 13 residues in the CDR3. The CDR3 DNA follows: TGTGCCAGCAGTTTGCAGTCGGTGGAGCCCCAGCATTTT. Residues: CASSLQSVEPQHF.

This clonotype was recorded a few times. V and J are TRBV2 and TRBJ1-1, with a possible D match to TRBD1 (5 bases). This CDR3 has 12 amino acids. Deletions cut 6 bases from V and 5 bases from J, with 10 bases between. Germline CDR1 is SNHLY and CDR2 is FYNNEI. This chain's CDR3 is CASSGAGTEAFF. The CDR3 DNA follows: TGTGCCAGCAGCGGGGCGGGGACTGAAGCTTTCTTT.

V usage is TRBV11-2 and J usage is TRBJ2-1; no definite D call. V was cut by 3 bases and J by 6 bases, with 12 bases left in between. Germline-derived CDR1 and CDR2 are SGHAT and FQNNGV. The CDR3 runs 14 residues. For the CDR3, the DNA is TGTGCCAGCAGCTTGTGGCTTTGGGGCAATGAGCAGTTCTTC. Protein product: CASSLWLWGNEQFF.